This T cell receptor (beta chain) appears in the sequencing data of a study of shared T cell receptors in the human thymus. Libraries were prepared by immunoSEQ multiplex PCR; TCRdb keeps only in-frame clonotypes and omits some of them. This sample yields over 450,000 clones, of which 75% to 85% are seen a single time; roughly 0.013% belongs to the top ten. This CDR3 region has 16 residues. The germline V and J ends were trimmed by 1 base and 7 bases, with 17 bases remaining between them. The germline CDR1 and CDR2 sequences are SGHKS and YYEKEE (reference sequence). These data are also associated with another study on human thymus T cells.

The origin of this receptor is a boy younger than two with a congenital heart defect. Sequencing input: thymocytes. The V gene is TRBV5-5, the J gene TRBJ2-2; maybe TRBD2 (6 bases). The CDR3: CASSLYGTSTNGELFF. CDR3 coding DNA: TGTGCCAGCAGCTTGTACGGGACTTCCACAAACGGGGAGCTGTTTTTT.